This TCR beta chain was found in a study of long-term antiretroviral therapy in people with HIV. A few counts support this clone. Its target is not known. It was version v3.0 of the immunoSEQ assay that was run at survey level. The protocol was immunoSEQ multiplex PCR, while the TCRdb copy is restricted to in-frame clones and leaves out a portion. Of roughly 28,000 clones listed, approximately 91% are singletons. The CDR3 covers 14 residues. The germline CDR1 and CDR2 sequences are MNHNS and SASEGT. Between the trimmed V and J ends, which lost 7 bases and 3 bases, there was a span of 13 bases. Every participant gave one or more pre-ART and two or more post-ART PBMC samples. Each sample contained about 1-10 million cryopreserved PBMC, thawed before DNA extraction. Study results and limitations: Data on ART adherence, viral resistance or therapy changes were unavailable. Blood collection from the mid-2000s to the late 2010s possibly occurred under older ART regimens.

The specimen was unsorted PBMCs, collected 3.1 years after starting antiretroviral therapy. This chain links TRBV6-1 with TRBJ1-5; D gene ambiguous. This sequence originates from a man aged 18 to 30 with HIV. For the CDR3, the DNA is TGTGCCAGCAAAGAGTACGTGGACAATCAGCCCCAGCATTTT. Its translation is CASKEYVDNQPQHF.